This is a list of T cell receptor beta chains from one sample in a study of cytotoxic CD8 clonotypes in ibrutinib-treated CLL. TCRdb's copy holds only in-frame clones and misses some; the assay was immunoSEQ multiplex PCR. This sample has 150,000 or so clones, with approximately 80% found just once. Source: PBMCs, taken after 12 months of ibrutinib treatment. Receptor source: a human donor with chronic lymphocytic leukemia. CDR3s include the opening cysteine and the closing phenylalanine or tryptophan. A D gene is named only where the DNA matches it firmly. Expanded clones are given a class, and other clones once, few, many or no size at all.

V gene	CDR3 length	J gene	D gene	clone size	CDR3 DNA	CDR3 protein
TRBV2	15	TRBJ2-7	TRBD1	once	TGTGCCAGTGCTCCCCTGCAGGGGGCTAATAACGAGCAGTACTTC	CASAPLQGANNEQYF
TRBV20-1	11	TRBJ1-2	-	-	TGCAGTGCTAGAGGAGGGGCGACATCCACCTTC	CSARGGATSTF
TRBV18	15	TRBJ1-2	TRBD1	-	TGTGCCAGCTCACCAGGACAGGGGGCGAACTATGGCTACACCTTC	CASSPGQGANYGYTF
TRBV7-3	15	TRBJ2-3	-	-	TGTGCCAGCAGCTTGGGACTCTCGGCAGGAGATACGCAGTATTTT	CASSLGLSAGDTQYF
TRBV27	13	TRBJ2-3	TRBD1	once	TGTGCCAGCAGTTTCGACAGGGGAGATACGCAGTATTTT	CASSFDRGDTQYF
TRBV7-2	13	TRBJ1-2	-	-	TGTGCCAGCAGCTTAGGGGGTATCTATGGCTACACCTTC	CASSLGGIYGYTF
TRBV27	13	TRBJ1-2	TRBD1	-	TGTGCCAGCAGCCAACAGGGGCCCTATGGCTACACCTTC	CASSQQGPYGYTF
TRBV4-1	16	TRBJ1-1	-	once	TGCGCCAGCAGCCAAGTGTTCAACAGGAAGAACACTGAAGCTTTCTTT	CASSQVFNRKNTEAFF
TRBV5-5	14	TRBJ1-1	-	-	TGTGCCAGCAGAATCGGGACCTTTAACACTGAAGCTTTCTTT	CASRIGTFNTEAFF
TRBV6-6	14	TRBJ2-7	TRBD1	-	TGTGCCAGCAGTTATCCGGACAGGGAAAGGGAGCAGTACTTC	CASSYPDREREQYF
TRBV19	14	TRBJ2-7	-	few	TGTGCCAGTAGTGTCCCCGGGGGCACCTACGAGCAGTACTTC	CASSVPGGTYEQYF
TRBV5-4	15	TRBJ2-2	-	-	TGTGCCAGCAGCCCCCCTAGCAGCAACACCGGGGAGCTGTTTTTT	CASSPPSSNTGELFF
TRBV6-5	13	TRBJ2-1	-	-	TGTGCCAGCAGTTACTCGGGTCTCAATGAGCAGTTCTTC	CASSYSGLNEQFF
TRBV28	17	TRBJ1-3	TRBD1	-	TGTGCCAGCTCCGTAGCCGGGACAGGGGGCTCTGGAAACACCATATATTTT	CASSVAGTGGSGNTIYF
TRBV7-2	16	TRBJ2-3	TRBD2	-	TGTGCCAGCAGCTTAGGACTAGCGGGAGCATGGGATACGCAGTATTTT	CASSLGLAGAWDTQYF
TRBV9	12	TRBJ1-6	-	-	TGTGCCAGCAGCGCCGGGAGTTCACCCCTCCACTTT	CASSAGSSPLHF
TRBV5-6	13	TRBJ1-2	-	once	TGTGCCAGCAGCTTTTCGGGTCAAACAGGCTACACCTTC	CASSFSGQTGYTF
TRBV5-6	18	TRBJ2-7	TRBD1	-	TGTGCCAGCAGCTTGGGGACATGGGGGTACCTAGGGGGCCACGAGCAGTACTTC	CASSLGTWGYLGGHEQYF